This TCR beta chain was identified during a study of blood T cell repertoires in COVID-19. About the research overall: Both acute and convalescent COVID-19 samples were obtained from the United States, Italy and Spain. Sample material is recorded as cDNA or gDNA derived from T cells, B-cell-depleted T cells, or PBMCs.

Living in about 25 US areas, the participants were between roughly 18 and 89 years of age. Per the original data handling: Estimation of nucleated cell counts was performed using reference gene primer amplification. Assay used: immunoSEQ multiplex PCR; TCRdb lists only in-frame clones, some missing. Clone size and the V and J calls come from that table; the DNA yielded D and trimming. In the table there are about 200,000 clones, roughly 89% of which are singletons. This CDR3 comprises 13 residues. The germline V gene encodes CDR1 GTSNPN and CDR2 SVGIG (reference sequence). With V trimmed by 8 bases and J by 1 base, 5 bases remained unmatched.

This rearrangement joins TRBV30 to TRBJ1-5, with 7 bases fitting TRBD1. This receptor was identified in a woman in her 30s with acute COVID-19. The specimen was PBMCs or T cells enriched from blood (not recorded which). CDR3 sequence: CAGQADSNQPQHF. CDR3 DNA sequence: TGTGCCGGACAGGCCGACAGCAATCAGCCCCAGCATTTT.